These 9 T cell receptor beta chains originate from one sample sequenced in a study of Ad26.COV2.S vaccination and SARS-CoV-2 variants. The method was immunoSEQ multiplex PCR; TCRdb's version includes in-frame clones alone and lacks a portion of them. Counted here are about 350,000 clones, roughly 85% occurring once; the ten biggest clones make up 2.5% to 3.5%. Treatment given: over 15 received Ad26.COV2.S at low or high dose, single or two shots; roughly five received placebo; per-sample allocation not given. Repertoires come from day 63 after the first vaccine or placebo injection. Specimen: peripheral blood, collected in a trial of Ad26.COV2.S vaccine versus placebo. Receptors originate from a person between 18 and 60 years old who received the Ad26.COV2.S COVID-19 vaccine or a placebo.

The rearrangement links TRBV28 to TRBJ1-5, with D possibly TRBD1 on 6 matching bases. Trimming stripped 2 bases from V and 8 bases from J, with 16 bases between. This CDR3 has 15 residues. In germline, CDR1 is MDHEN, CDR2 SYDVKM. The CDR3 DNA reads as TGTGCCAGCAGTTTAGATCCCGGGGGGGCGAAGCCCCAGCATTTT. It specifies CASSLDPGGAKPQHF.

In its sample, this clone was seen a few times. One end of the junction is discordant with germline, which a read error may explain. This chain links TRBV10-3 with TRBJ2-7; possibly TRBD1 or TRBD2 for D (5 bases each). This CDR3 is built from 11 residues. CDR1 and CDR2 (germline): ENHRY, SYGVKD. DNA for the CDR3: TGTGCCATCGGGGGACCGGGACGGGAAACCTTC. It translates to CAIGGPGRETF.

This clone was detected only once. The CDR3 sequence is CSAVREGAYGAFF. The CDR3 bases are TGCAGCGCCGTCAGGGAGGGGGCGTACGGAGCTTTCTTT. The V gene is TRBV29-1, the J gene TRBJ1-1, with TRBD1 matching 7 bases. CDR1 and CDR2 (germline): SQVTM, ANQGSEA. The CDR3 runs to 13 residues. V trimming: 7 bases; J trimming: 10 bases; junction bases outside the gene matches: 15.

The sample holds one count of this clone. The chain combines TRBV27 with TRBJ1-6, with D possibly matching TRBD1 (5 bases). Germline V gene sequence: CDR1 MNHEY, CDR2 SMNVEV (reference sequence). V lost 1 base and J lost 4, with 8 bases in between. The CDR3 is made up of 15 amino acids. The CDR3 region has the DNA TGTGCCAGCAGTTTATTAGGGGCGTATAATTCACCCCTCCACTTT. Protein: CASSLLGAYNSPLHF.

The gene calls are TRBV27 and TRBJ1-5; D gene ambiguous. The V gene lost 5 bases and the J gene lost 3 bases, with 17 bases spanning the gap. From germline, CDR1 is MNHEY and CDR2 SMNVEV (reference sequence). The CDR3 sequence is 16 residues long. The CDR3 reads CASSLRAGGPNQPQHF. The CDR3 coding sequence is TGTGCCAGCAGTCTCCGCGCCGGTGGGCCCAATCAGCCCCAGCATTTT.

CDR3 sequence (DNA): TGTGCCAGCCGGCCCGACAGGGCTGGCAATCAGCCCCAGCATTTT. Its translation: CASRPDRAGNQPQHF. This chain uses TRBV19 with TRBJ1-5, with TRBD1 identical over 7 bases. Germline V gene data show CDR1 as LNHDA and CDR2 as SQIVND (reference sequence). The V and J ends lost 9 bases and 2 bases, in that order; junction bases with no gene match: 10. This CDR3 spans 15 amino acids.

The chain joins TRBV9 to TRBJ2-1; 10 bases match TRBD2. The CDR3 is 14 residues long. V dropped 7 bases and J dropped 3; count of bases not matched to a gene: 4. The V gene's germline CDR1 is SGDLS and CDR2 YYNGEE. Here the CDR3 DNA reads TGTGCCAGCGGAGAGCGGGGGGGCTACAATGAGCAGTTCTTC. Translation: CASGERGGYNEQFF.

V usage is TRBV6-5 and J usage is TRBJ2-7; perhaps TRBD1 as D (5 bases). CDR1 and CDR2 (germline): MNHEY, SVGAGI. The CDR3 spans 11 residues. V lost 10 bases and J lost 4, with 11 bases in between. CDR3 in DNA: TGTGCCACGACAGAAAGGTACGAGCAGTACTTC. Translated: CATTERYEQYF.

V gene TRBV4-1 combines with J gene TRBJ1-1; D perhaps matches TRBD1 (5 bases). CDR1 is MGHRA and CDR2 is YSYEKL in the germline V gene. V lost 0 bases, J lost 5 bases, and 13 bases lay in between. The CDR3 loop spans 15 amino acids. CDR3 in DNA: TGCGCCAGCAGCCAAGATCGCGGGGGGAGGACTGAAGCTTTCTTT. This encodes CASSQDRGGRTEAFF.